This entry is about one T cell receptor beta chain. The trim removed 0 bases at V and 2 bases at J, leaving 4 bases unmatched. The CDR3 is 15 residues long. Looked up from germline, CDR1 is SGHNT and CDR2 is YYREEE (reference sequence). This entry comes from a study of OX40 agonist ivuxolimab in advanced cancers. Study-wide context: Every 2 weeks, patients received ivuxolimab intravenously, dosed at 0.01 to 10 mg/kg. Those treated in dose escalation had hepatocellular carcinoma, melanoma, renal cell cancer or head and neck cancer.

Anyone with autoimmune disease history or systemic immunosuppression was excluded. The sampling schedule covered blood at baseline, cycle 4 day 1, and cycle 7 day 1. Assay: immunoSEQ multiplex PCR; the TCRdb copy retains only in-frame clones and omits some. The data contain some 50,000 clones, approximately 91% of them seen just once; the ten biggest clones take up about 1.5%. The gene calls are TRBV5-4 and TRBJ2-5, with 7 positions matching TRBD1. This specimen was CD4+ or CD8+ T cells sorted from blood, taken in a trial of the OX40 agonist ivuxolimab. This TCR came from an adult with an advanced solid tumor such as melanoma, head and neck, liver or kidney cancer. The chain's CDR3 is CASSLVRGRQETQYF. Here the CDR3 DNA reads TGTGCCAGCAGCTTGGTGAGGGGGCGGCAAGAGACCCAGTACTTC.